One sample yielded the 2 T cell receptor beta chains listed below, sequenced in a study of shared clonotypes between healthy human individuals. The repertoire was sequenced with immunoSEQ multiplex PCR; TCRdb's copy has only in-frame clones and lacks some. The sample has roughly 500,000 clones, roughly 80% seen once. What was sequenced was PBMCs. These receptors originate from a woman in her thirties or forties in good health. Some clones in this sample may be carry-over from other donors' samples.

The chain employs TRBV2 and TRBJ2-7, with D possibly TRBD2 on 5 matching bases. V was clipped by 1 base and J by 0 bases, with 13 bases between them. CDR3 size: 16 residues. Germline CDR1 reads SNHLY; CDR2 reads FYNNEI. CDR3 in DNA: TGTGCCAGCAGTGAAGGAGTTAGCGTGAGCTCCTACGAGCAGTACTTC. Translation: CASSEGVSVSSYEQYF.

The V gene is TRBV5-6, the J gene TRBJ2-2, with 8 positions matching TRBD1. Per germline, CDR1 SGHDT and CDR2 YYEEEE. This CDR3 spans 14 amino acids. The ends lost 6 bases at V and 4 bases at J; junction bases unmatched: 5. This CDR3 is CASKQGVVTGELFF. CDR3 in DNA: TGTGCCAGCAAACAGGGGGTGGTCACCGGGGAGCTGTTTTTT.